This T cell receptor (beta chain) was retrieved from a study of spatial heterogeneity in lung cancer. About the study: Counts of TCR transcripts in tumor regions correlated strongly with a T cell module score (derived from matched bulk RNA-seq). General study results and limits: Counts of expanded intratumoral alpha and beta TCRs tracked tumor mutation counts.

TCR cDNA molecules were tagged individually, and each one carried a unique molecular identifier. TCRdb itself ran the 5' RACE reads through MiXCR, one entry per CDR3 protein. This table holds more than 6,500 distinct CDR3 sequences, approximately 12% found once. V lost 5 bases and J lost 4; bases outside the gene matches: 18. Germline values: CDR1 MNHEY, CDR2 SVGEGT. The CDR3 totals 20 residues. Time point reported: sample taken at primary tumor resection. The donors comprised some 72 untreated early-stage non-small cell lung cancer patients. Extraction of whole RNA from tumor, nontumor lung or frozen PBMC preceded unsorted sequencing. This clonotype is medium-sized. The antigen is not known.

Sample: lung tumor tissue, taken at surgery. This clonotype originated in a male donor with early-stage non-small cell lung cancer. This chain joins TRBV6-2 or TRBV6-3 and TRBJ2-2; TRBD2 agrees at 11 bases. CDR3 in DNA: TGTGCCAGCAGTGAACAGACCGGACTAGCGGGCCCCCGAGGCACCGGGGAGCTGTTTTTT. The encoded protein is CASSEQTGLAGPRGTGELFF.